Listed below are T cell receptor beta chains from one sample, sequenced in a study of blood T cell repertoires in COVID-19. Libraries were prepared by immunoSEQ multiplex PCR; TCRdb keeps only in-frame clonotypes and omits some of them. The sample has roughly 220,000 clones; almost 85% are singletons. Material: PBMCs or T cells enriched from blood (not recorded which). These receptors all stem from a middle-aged man who had recovered from COVID-19. Each CDR3 is given with its conserved first and last residue. Each record gives: J gene, clone size, V gene, D gene, CDR3 DNA, CDR3 protein. D genes are given only for firm matches. Clone sizes are given selectively: once, few, many, or a class where the clone is expanded.

TRBJ1-5 . TRBV7-6 . TGTGCCAGCAGTCAAACAGGGAGTCTTCAGCCCCAGCATTTT CASSQTGSLQPQHF
TRBJ2-1 . TRBV15 . TGTGCCACCAGCAGAGATCGCGAGCGGGCTAACAATGAGCAGTTCTTC CATSRDRERANNEQFF
TRBJ1-2 once TRBV5-4 . TGTGCCAGCAGCCAGGACACCAACTATGGCTACACCTTC CASSQDTNYGYTF
TRBJ1-4 . TRBV4-1 . TGCGCCAGCAGCCAGACAGCAACTAATGAAAAACTGTTTTTT CASSQTATNEKLFF
TRBJ1-5 . TRBV7-3 . TGTGCCAGCGCGGCTAGTAGCAATCAGCCCCAGCATTTT CASAASSNQPQHF
TRBJ1-6 . TRBV4-2 . TGTGCCAGCAGCCGCATACAGGGAGGGCTGGATAATTCACCCCTCCACTTT CASSRIQGGLDNSPLHF
TRBJ1-1 . TRBV11-2 TRBD1 TGTGCCAGCAGAGCCTCGGACAGGGGTGGGTACACTGAAGCTTTCTTT CASRASDRGGYTEAFF
TRBJ1-3 . TRBV2 . TGTGCCAGCAATAGACAGCTTAGAAACACCATATATTTT CASNRQLRNTIYF
TRBJ1-1 once TRBV30 . TGTGCCTGGAGCTATACCGGGACATCCGCTGAAGCTTTCTTT CAWSYTGTSAEAFF
TRBJ2-1 . TRBV11-3 TRBD1 TGTGCCAGCAGCTCGGGACAGGGAACCTACAATGAGCAGTTCTTC CASSSGQGTYNEQFF
TRBJ1-1 . TRBV6-5 . TGTGCCAGCGGCCAGGGCGCTGAAGCTTTCTTT CASGQGAEAFF
TRBJ2-5 . TRBV11-2 TRBD1 TGTGCCAGCAGCTTAGTCCCCACAGGGGGCCAAGAGACCCAGTACTTC CASSLVPTGGQETQYF
TRBJ2-3 . TRBV28 . TGTGCCAGCAGTTTCGCGGCACCCGATACGCAGTATTTT CASSFAAPDTQYF
TRBJ1-2 few TRBV7-3 TRBD1 TGTGCCAGCAGCGAGACAGGGATCTATGGCTACACCTTC CASSETGIYGYTF
TRBJ2-7 . TRBV30 TRBD2 TGTGCCTGGTGTCCGGGAGGCAACGAGCAGTACTTC CAWCPGGNEQYF
TRBJ1-2 . TRBV2 . TGTGCCAGCACCCTATACGGGGGGAATGGCTACACCTTC CASTLYGGNGYTF
TRBJ1-6 . TRBV6-5 . TGTGCCAGCAGAACACAGCTCTCCTATAATTCACCCCTCCACTTT CASRTQLSYNSPLHF
TRBJ1-4 . TRBV12-3/TRBV12-4 . TGTGCCAGCAGACGGACAGTGGACGAAAAACTGTTTTTT CASRRTVDEKLFF
TRBJ1-1 many TRBV1 . TGCACCAGCTCCCCCCGGCAGGGGGCGCGGTGGACTGAAGCTTTCTTT CTSSPRQGARWTEAFF
TRBJ2-1 . TRBV5-1 TRBD2 TGCGCCAGCAGCACCGGGACTAGCGGGAGTGGGGTGGATGAGCAGTTCTTC CASSTGTSGSGVDEQFF
TRBJ2-1 . TRBV10-3 . TGTGCCATCAGTGAGGAACTAGTCGGGAATGAGCAGTTCTTC CAISEELVGNEQFF
TRBJ1-5 . TRBV28 . TGTGCCAGCAGTTTGGGGACACACAATCAGCCCCAGCATTTT CASSLGTHNQPQHF
TRBJ1-2 . TRBV9 . TGTGCCAGCAGCGTCCGGGACTCAAGCCCCCCCCCACGGGGCTACACCTTC CASSVRDSSPPPRGYTF
TRBJ1-1 . TRBV9 . TGTGCCAGCAGCGTAGAACCCTTACTGAGGAACACTGAAGCTTTCTTT CASSVEPLLRNTEAFF
TRBJ1-4 . TRBV28 . TGTGCCAGCAGAAGACCCGGAGGAAAACTGTTTTTT CASRRPGGKLFF
TRBJ1-2 . TRBV13 TRBD1 TGTGCCAGCAGCAATCTCCTCGGTGGACAGGGTGGCTATGGCTACACCTTC CASSNLLGGQGGYGYTF
TRBJ2-4 . TRBV6-2/TRBV6-3 . TGTGCCAGCAGCCCTGCCCGGGTAGCCAAAAACATTCAGTACTTC CASSPARVAKNIQYF
TRBJ2-5 . TRBV5-6 TRBD2 TGTGCCAGCAGCTTGGCCCGAGCGGGAGGGGTGACCCAGTACTTC CASSLARAGGVTQYF